The 4 T cell receptor beta chains below were found in one sample sequenced in a study of cytomegalovirus exposure and HLA in healthy donors (dated 2017 in TCRdb). Libraries were prepared through the immunoSEQ multiplex PCR assay. A mixture of 60 forward primers for TCR Vbeta segments and 13 reverse primers for TCR Jbeta segments was used in the multiplex PCR. Sourced from immuneACCESS, this table was stored by TCRdb with only in-frame sequences that have V and J called. A share of the clones is absent; for the studies checked, an unresolved V gene accounts for under half, and the remainder has no known explanation. The sample contains approximately 120,000 clones, under 90% of them found a single time. The top ten clonotypes cover 2.2% of the sample. The sequenced sample consisted of PBMCs. The receptors were sampled from a woman in her 30s in good health and CMV-seronegative.

The rearrangement uses TRBV5-1 and TRBJ2-5, with a possible D match to TRBD2 (5 bases). The better agreement between TRBJ2-7 and the DNA end casts doubt on the J call. This CDR3 is 15 amino acids long. Germline V gives CDR1 SGHRS, CDR2 YFSETQ. The chain's CDR3 is CASSLVSGTTYEQYF. Written as DNA, the CDR3 is TGCGCCAGCAGCTTGGTTTCGGGAACCACCTACGAGCAGTACTTC.

This clone was detected a few times. V gene TRBV6-1 combines with J gene TRBJ2-5, with 7 bases lining up with TRBD2. V lost 3 bases, J lost 4 bases, and 5 bases stayed unmatched. Germline-derived CDR1 and CDR2 are MNHNS and SASEGT. The CDR3 covers 14 residues. The CDR3 DNA reads TGTGCCAGCAGTGACGGGGGGATGGGAGAGACCCAGTACTTC. Translating gives CASSDGGMGETQYF.

This sequence joins TRBV2 and TRBJ2-7; TRBD1 aligns across 7 bases. J was trimmed by 4 bases and V by 7 bases; bases with no gene match: 10. Germline-derived CDR1 and CDR2 are SNHLY and FYNNEI. This CDR3 comprises 14 residues. In nucleotides, the CDR3 is TGTGCCAGCACCGGGACAGTAGAAGGTTACGAGCAGTACTTC. Its protein is CASTGTVEGYEQYF.

The gene calls are TRBV7-6 and TRBJ2-3, with TRBD2 matching over 8 bases. V trimming: 5 bases; J trimming: 12 bases; junction bases outside the gene matches: 10. Germline lookup yields CDR1 SGHVS and CDR2 FNYEAQ. The CDR3 length is 13 residues. The CDR3 DNA reads as TGTGCCAGCAGCCGGGTAGGCGGGACTAGTCAGTATTTT. Protein sequence: CASSRVGGTSQYF.